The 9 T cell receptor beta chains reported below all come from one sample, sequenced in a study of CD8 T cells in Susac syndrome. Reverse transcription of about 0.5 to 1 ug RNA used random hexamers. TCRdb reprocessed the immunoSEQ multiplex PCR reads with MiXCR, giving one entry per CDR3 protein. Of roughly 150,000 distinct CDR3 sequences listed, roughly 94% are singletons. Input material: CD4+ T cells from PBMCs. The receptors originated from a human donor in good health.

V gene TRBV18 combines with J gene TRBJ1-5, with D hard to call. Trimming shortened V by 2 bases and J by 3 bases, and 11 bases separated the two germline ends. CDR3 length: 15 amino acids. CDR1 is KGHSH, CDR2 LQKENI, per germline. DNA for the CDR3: TGTGCCAGCTCACCATCTTCAGGAAACAATCAGCCCCAGCATTTT. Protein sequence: CASSPSSGNNQPQHF.

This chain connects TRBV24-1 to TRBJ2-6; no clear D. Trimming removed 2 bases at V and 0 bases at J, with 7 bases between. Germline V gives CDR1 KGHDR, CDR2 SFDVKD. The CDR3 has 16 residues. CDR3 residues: CATSDSTFSGANVLTF. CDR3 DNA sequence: TGTGCCACCAGTGATTCCACCTTCTCTGGGGCCAACGTCCTGACTTTC.

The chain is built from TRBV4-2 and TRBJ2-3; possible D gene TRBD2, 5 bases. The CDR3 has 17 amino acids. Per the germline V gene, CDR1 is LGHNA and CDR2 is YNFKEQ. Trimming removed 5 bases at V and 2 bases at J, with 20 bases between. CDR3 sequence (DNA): TGTGCCAGCAGCTCCCAACCCCTAGGAGGAGTCACAGATACGCAGTATTTT. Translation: CASSSQPLGGVTDTQYF.

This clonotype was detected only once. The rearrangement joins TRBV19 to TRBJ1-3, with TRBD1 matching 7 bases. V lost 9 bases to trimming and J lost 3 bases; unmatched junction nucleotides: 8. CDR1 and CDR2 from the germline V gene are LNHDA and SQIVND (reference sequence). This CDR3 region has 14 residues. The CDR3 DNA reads TGTGCCAGCTTCAGGGGGATTTATGGAAACACCATATATTTT. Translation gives CASFRGIYGNTIYF.

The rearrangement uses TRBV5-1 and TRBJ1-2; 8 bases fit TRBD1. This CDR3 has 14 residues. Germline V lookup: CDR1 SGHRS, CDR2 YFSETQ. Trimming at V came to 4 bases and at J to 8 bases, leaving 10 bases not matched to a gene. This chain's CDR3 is CASSRQTGEGGYTF. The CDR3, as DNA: TGCGCCAGCAGCCGCCAGACAGGGGAGGGCGGCTACACCTTC.

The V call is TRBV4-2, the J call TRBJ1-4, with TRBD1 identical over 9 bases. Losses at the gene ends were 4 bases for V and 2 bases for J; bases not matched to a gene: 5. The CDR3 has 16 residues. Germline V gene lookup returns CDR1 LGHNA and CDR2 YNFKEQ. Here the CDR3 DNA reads TGTGCCAGCAGCCCTTCCGGGACAGGGACTAATGAAAAACTGTTTTTT. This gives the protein CASSPSGTGTNEKLFF.

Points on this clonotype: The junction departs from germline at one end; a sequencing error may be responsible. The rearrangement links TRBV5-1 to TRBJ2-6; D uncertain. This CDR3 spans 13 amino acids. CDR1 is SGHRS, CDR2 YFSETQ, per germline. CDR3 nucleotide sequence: TGTGCCAGCAGCTTCTCTGGGGCCAACGTCCTGACTTTC. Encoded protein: CASSFSGANVLTF.

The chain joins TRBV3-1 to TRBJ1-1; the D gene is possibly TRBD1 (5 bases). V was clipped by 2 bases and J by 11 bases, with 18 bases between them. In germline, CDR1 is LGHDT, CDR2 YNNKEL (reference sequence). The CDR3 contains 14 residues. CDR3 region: CASSQPGRQSSAFF. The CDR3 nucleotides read TGTGCCAGCAGCCAACCTGGAAGACAGTCGTCGGCTTTCTTT.

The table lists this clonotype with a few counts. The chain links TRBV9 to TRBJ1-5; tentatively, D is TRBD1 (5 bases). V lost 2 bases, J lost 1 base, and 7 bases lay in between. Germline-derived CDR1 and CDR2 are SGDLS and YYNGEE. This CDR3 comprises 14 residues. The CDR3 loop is CASSVGGSNQPQHF. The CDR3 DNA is TGTGCCAGCAGCGTCGGGGGGAGCAATCAGCCCCAGCATTTT.